This TCR beta chain was sequenced during a study of blood T cell repertoires in COVID-19. This clone showed up just a few times. Germline V gene lookup returns CDR1 SGHAT and CDR2 FQNNGV. V was shortened by 3 bases and J by 1 base, with 13 bases between the two germline ends. This CDR3 has 16 amino acids. Sequencing used immunoSEQ multiplex PCR; TCRdb keeps in-frame clones, though not all of them. The table records about 59,000 clones, about 73% of them present only once. The chain links TRBV11-2 to TRBJ1-3, with D possibly TRBD1 on 5 matching bases. Sample: peripheral blood. This TCR was recovered from a woman in her forties or fifties with active or convalescent COVID-19. The CDR3 DNA sequence: TGTGCCAGCAGCTTTTCTGATGGGGGGTCTGGAAACACCATATATTTT. Translated, it gives CASSFSDGGSGNTIYF.